Listed below are T cell receptor beta chains from one sample, sequenced in a study of cytomegalovirus exposure and HLA in healthy donors. Clones were sequenced by immunoSEQ multiplex PCR, and TCRdb holds only the in-frame ones, with some missing. This sample carries around 190,000 clones, over 75% of them seen once, and the ten largest clones take approximately 2%. Sequenced material: PBMCs. Receptors originate from a man aged 18 to 29 in good health and CMV-seronegative. Each CDR3 is given with its conserved first and last residue.

v_gene,j_gene,CDR3aa
TRBV4-3,TRBJ2-5,CASSQAGLAGETQYF
TRBV7-9,TRBJ2-1,CASNGLADYNEQFF
TRBV30,TRBJ1-3,CAWNPGFSGNTIYF
TRBV9,TRBJ1-1,CASSVRDSYTEAFF
TRBV9,TRBJ2-2,CASSVGLAGGSTGELFF
TRBV9,TRBJ1-1,CASSVGVTGNTEAFF
TRBV5-6,TRBJ1-5,CASSLGWTGNQPQHF
TRBV5-4,TRBJ1-2,CASSFNGAHGYTF
TRBV7-2,TRBJ2-2,CASSVTDRYTGELFF
TRBV6-1,TRBJ1-4,CASSGGQVLEKLFF
TRBV7-2,TRBJ2-2,CASQASGVNTGELFF
TRBV7-9,TRBJ2-6,CASTPPSSGANGLTF
TRBV4-3,TRBJ1-2,CASSQDRGYGYTF
TRBV11-3,TRBJ2-5,CASSPGTGLETQYF
TRBV11-2,TRBJ2-7,CASSPSGTGSYEQYF
TRBV5-1,TRBJ1-1,CASSLASQGSDTEAFF
TRBV4-3,TRBJ1-2,CASSQDTGESYGYTF
TRBV5-1,TRBJ2-3,CASSLAGVEDTQYF
TRBV19,TRBJ2-5,CASSIQKAAPGTQYF
TRBV5-4,TRBJ2-3,CASSYNRGSTDTQYF
TRBV4-1,TRBJ2-2,CASSQAGAVNTGELFF
TRBV10-3,TRBJ2-7,CAISEAGFPSYEQYF
TRBV2,TRBJ2-3,CAKQGLQGSDTQYF
TRBV9,TRBJ1-4,CASSIRTGEGEKLFF